What follows describes a single TCR beta chain. Its target is not known. The sample belongs to a study of cytomegalovirus exposure and HLA in healthy donors. Study-wide background: Counted in an early data release were about 85 million unique TCRs from HLA-typed donors. Overall study results and limits: The study flagged roughly 160 TCR beta chains as cytomegalovirus-associated.

While unrecorded immune exposures were likely, the donors were nominally healthy when sampled. 13 Jbeta primers and 60 Vbeta primers were used for the PCR. Produced via immunoSEQ multiplex PCR; TCRdb's table is partial and in-frame only. The data show 150,000 to 200,000 clones, 82% seen once. The CDR3 spans 14 residues. CDR1 SGHNT and CDR2 YENEEA come from the germline V gene. Trimming shortened V by 2 bases and J by 3 bases, and 8 bases separated the two germline ends. This chain connects TRBV11-3 to TRBJ1-5; no definite D call. Sequenced sample: PBMCs. The sequence was collected from a boy aged 2-9 years in good health and CMV-seronegative. The CDR3 reads CASSLSRDNQPQHF. The CDR3 DNA sequence: TGTGCCAGCAGCTTATCGCGGGACAATCAGCCCCAGCATTTT.